The 13 T cell receptor beta chains below were found in one sample sequenced in a study of shared clonotypes between healthy human individuals. The naive CD8 population came from CD45RO-negative cells selected for CCR7, without terminally differentiated effector memory CD45RA+ cells. Assay used: immunoSEQ multiplex PCR; TCRdb lists only in-frame clones, some missing. The repertoire holds hundreds of thousands of clones, with about 96% as singletons. The sample was naive CD8+ T cells sorted from blood. These TCRs come from a woman aged 30 to 39 in good health.

This chain uses TRBV7-8 with TRBJ2-5, with a tentative D call TRBD2 (6 bases). Germline V gene data show CDR1 as SGHVS and CDR2 as FQNEAQ. This CDR3 is 16 amino acids long. V shed 5 bases and J shed 2 bases, with 18 bases lying between them. This chain's CDR3 is CASSQARLVKQETQYF. As DNA, the CDR3 is TGTGCCAGCAGCCAAGCACGACTAGTAAAGCAAGAGACCCAGTACTTC.

The gene calls are TRBV28 and TRBJ2-2; TRBD2 agrees at 11 bases. V lost 7 bases and J lost 7; bases outside the gene matches: 5. The CDR3 runs to 14 residues. The germline gives CDR1 MDHEN, CDR2 SYDVKM. CDR3 nucleotide sequence: TGTGCCAGCATTGCTAGCGGGAGGATCGGGGAGCTGTTTTTT. It specifies CASIASGRIGELFF.

The chain links TRBV19 to TRBJ2-3; a possible D gene is TRBD2 (5 bases). The CDR3 totals 16 residues. Trimming left V 1 base short and J 2 bases short, with 13 bases between. Germline V gives CDR1 LNHDA, CDR2 SQIVND (reference sequence). For the CDR3, the DNA is TGTGCCAGTAGTATAGGGACCAGCGGCCTCACAGATACGCAGTATTTT. Encoded protein: CASSIGTSGLTDTQYF.

The V gene is TRBV2, the J gene TRBJ1-2, with 11 bases lining up with TRBD1. The V segment lost 6 bases and the J segment 5 bases; nucleotides outside the gene matches: 5. From germline, CDR1 is SNHLY and CDR2 FYNNEI. This CDR3 is built from 14 residues. The CDR3 is CASRDRGLHYGYTF. CDR3 in DNA: TGTGCCAGCAGGGACAGGGGGCTTCATTATGGCTACACCTTC.

This sequence joins TRBV12-5 and TRBJ2-1; 10 nucleotides line up with TRBD2. With 3 bases clipped from V and 8 bases from J, the junction kept 10 bases outside the gene matches. The CDR3 is made up of 16 amino acids. CDR1 LGHNT and CDR2 FRNRAP come from the germline V gene. The CDR3 DNA is TGTGCTAGTGGTTTAAGTGCTAGCGGGAGAGGCGATGAGCAGTTCTTC. Encoded protein: CASGLSASGRGDEQFF.

The rearrangement links TRBV4-1 to TRBJ2-1, with 8 bases fitting TRBD2. The germline V gene encodes CDR1 MGHRA and CDR2 YSYEKL. The CDR3 has 15 amino acids. Trimming at V came to 1 base and at J to 8 bases, leaving 7 bases not matched to a gene. The CDR3 loop is CASSQGTSPSDEQFF. For the CDR3, the DNA is TGCGCCAGCAGCCAAGGGACTAGCCCCTCGGATGAGCAGTTCTTC.

The gene calls are TRBV15 and TRBJ1-5; no clear D gene. Germline V gene lookup returns CDR1 LNHNV and CDR2 YYDKDF (reference sequence). Trimming stripped 1 base from V and 3 bases from J, with 7 bases between. The CDR3 length is 14 residues. CDR3 residues: CATSRVPANQPQHF. The DNA for the CDR3 is TGTGCCACCAGCAGAGTCCCAGCCAATCAGCCCCAGCATTTT.

The gene calls are TRBV15 and TRBJ2-7; TRBD1 matches 11 bases. With 6 bases clipped from V and 4 bases from J, the junction kept 5 bases outside the gene matches. The CDR3 spans 14 residues. Germline CDR1 reads LNHNV; CDR2 reads YYDKDF (reference sequence). CDR3 amino acids: CATSAGQGGYEQYF. As DNA, the CDR3 is TGTGCCACCAGTGCGGGACAGGGGGGATACGAGCAGTACTTC. Combining the CDR3 with reference TRBV15 and TRBJ2-7 gives the whole variable domain DAMVIQNPRYQVTQFGKPVTLSCSQTLNHNVMYWYQQKSSQAPKLLFHYYDKDFNNEADTPDNFQSRRPNTSFCFLDIRSPGLGDTAMYLCATSAGQGGYEQYFGPGTRLTVT.

The chain joins TRBV27 to TRBJ1-1; the D gene is possibly TRBD1 (5 bases). Per the germline V gene, CDR1 is MNHEY and CDR2 is SMNVEV (reference sequence). This CDR3 is built from 12 residues. V lost 4 bases, J lost 6 bases, and 9 bases lay in between. Here the CDR3 DNA reads TGTGCCAGCAGTTATCGGGGGTCTGAAGCTTTCTTT. Its protein product is CASSYRGSEAFF.

V and J are TRBV5-8 and TRBJ2-4; TRBD1 is a possible D gene (5 bases). This CDR3 comprises 13 residues. With 6 bases removed from V and 8 bases from J, the gap between germline ends came to 15 bases. Germline-derived CDR1 and CDR2 are SGHTS and YDEGEE. The CDR3 DNA sequence: TGTGCCAGCAACCTCAGGGTTGGGGACATTCAGTACTTC. Its protein product is CASNLRVGDIQYF.

The chain is built from TRBV19 and TRBJ1-2; 7 bases are shared with TRBD1. The V and J ends lost 1 base and 2 bases, in that order; junction bases with no gene match: 4. This CDR3 contains 15 residues. Germline CDR1 LNHDA, CDR2 SQIVND (reference sequence). The chain's CDR3 is CASSIAEGQNYGYTF. The DNA for the CDR3 is TGTGCCAGTAGTATAGCCGAGGGACAGAACTATGGCTACACCTTC.

The chain couples TRBV6-5 to TRBJ2-5, with D perhaps TRBD1 (6 bases). TRBJ2-7 explains the end of the DNA better; the J call may be wrong. Germline-derived CDR1 and CDR2 are MNHEY and SVGAGI. This CDR3 is 12 amino acids long. For the CDR3, the DNA is TGTGCCAGCAGTTCGGACAGCTACGAGCAGTACTTC. It is translated as CASSSDSYEQYF.

In regard to this clone: Other DNA sequences in the same sample also yield this CDR3. The V call is TRBV4-1, the J call TRBJ2-1; possibly TRBD2 for D (5 bases). V gave up 1 base and J gave up 7 bases, with 8 bases separating them. Germline V CDR1 and CDR2: MGHRA, YSYEKL. The CDR3 spans 13 residues. CDR3 coding DNA: TGCGCCAGCAGCCAAGTTTCGGGAAATGAGCAGTTCTTC. Its protein is CASSQVSGNEQFF.